This passage covers 28 T cell receptor beta chains from one sample sequenced in a study of vaccination and CD4 T cells after COVID-19. These TCRs' antigens remain unknown. The Oncomine TCR Beta short-read assay sequenced DNA from cultured CD4+ T cells. TCRdb independently ran MiXCR on the PCR reads; one entry per CDR3 protein. The sample holds about 20,000 distinct CDR3 sequences, around 33% seen once. Time point here: late sampling 161 to 241 days after vaccination in a few convalescent patients. Noted treatment: roughly ten-day PBMC culture with coronavirus spike peptide pools or control peptides (ViraFEST assay). The sequencing here drew on CD4+ T cells from blood, cultured in vitro, taken about 7 months after SARS-CoV-2 vaccination. These receptors were collected from a human donor who had recovered from COVID-19.

This clonotype was observed a handful of times. V is TRBV7-3 and J is TRBJ1-2; D is perhaps TRBD1 (6 bases). This CDR3 comprises 14 residues. CDR1 is SGHTA, CDR2 FQGTGA, per germline. Between the trimmed V and J ends, which lost 2 bases and 8 bases, there was a span of 15 bases. The DNA of the CDR3 is TGTGCCAGCAGCTTACAGGGGCTGGAGGGAGGCTACACCTTC. It is translated as CASSLQGLEGGYTF.

The chain links TRBV7-3 to TRBJ2-6; D is undetermined. This CDR3 spans 17 amino acids. Trimming left V 2 bases short and J 0 bases short, with 11 bases between. The germline V gene encodes CDR1 SGHTA and CDR2 FQGTGA. The DNA for the CDR3 is TGTGCCAGCAGCTTACTGCCAGGCCTCTCTGGGGCCAACGTCCTGACTTTC. Translating gives CASSLLPGLSGANVLTF.

This chain links TRBV4-1 with TRBJ1-5, with TRBD1 matching over 9 bases. The length of the CDR3 is 14 residues. The V gene end was trimmed by 8 bases and the J gene end by 7 bases; junction bases not matched to a gene: 9. The germline V gene has CDR1 MGHRA and CDR2 YSYEKL. The CDR3 DNA reads as TGCGCCAGCGGCCGGACAGGGGATAACCAGCCCCAGCATTTT. It specifies CASGRTGDNQPQHF.

This clonotype was seen only a few times. CDR3 region: CASSPRTGGASGANVLTF. In nucleotides, the CDR3 is TGTGCCAGCAGCCCCCGGACAGGGGGCGCCTCTGGGGCCAACGTCCTGACTTTC. The genes are TRBV7-3 and TRBJ2-6, with 11 nucleotides matching TRBD1. V lost 5 bases, J lost 0 bases, and 6 bases stayed unmatched. Germline V lookup: CDR1 SGHTA, CDR2 FQGTGA. This CDR3 is built from 18 residues. The whole variable domain, remainder taken from reference TRBV7-3 and TRBJ2-6, is GAGVSQTPSNKVTEKGKYVELRCDPISGHTALYWYRQSLGQGPEFLIYFQGTGAADDSGLPNDRFFAVRPEGSVSTLKIQRTERGDSAVYLCASSPRTGGASGANVLTFGAGSRLTVL.

By sample share, this clonotype is medium-sized. The chain is built from TRBV7-2 and TRBJ2-4; possible D gene TRBD2, 5 bases. Per germline, CDR1 SGHTA and CDR2 FQGNSA. The CDR3 consists of 14 residues. The V end lost 5 bases, the J end lost 6 bases, and 14 bases lay between the germline ends. CDR3 residues: CASSPNVGANIQYF. As DNA, the CDR3 is TGTGCCAGCAGCCCTAACGTGGGAGCAAACATTCAGTACTTC.

CDR3: CASRAMVVETQYF. The CDR3 DNA is TGTGCCAGCAGAGCTATGGTCGTAGAGACCCAGTACTTC. The chain links TRBV7-2 to TRBJ2-5; no clear D. V was pared by 6 bases and J by 4 bases, with 12 bases between. This CDR3 is built from 13 residues. CDR1 SGHTA and CDR2 FQGNSA come from the germline V gene. Complete variable domain (other parts from reference TRBV7-2 and TRBJ2-5): GAGVSQSPSNKVTEKGKDVELRCDPISGHTALYWYRQSLGQGLEFLIYFQGNSAPDKSGLPSDRFSAERTGGSVSTLTIQRTQQEDSAVYLCASRAMVVETQYFGPGTRLLVL.

This clonotype was seen once. The chain joins TRBV10-3 to TRBJ2-7, with D perhaps TRBD1 or TRBD2 (5 bases each). The DNA end favors TRBJ2-5, so the J call may be wrong. Germline CDR1 is ENHRY and CDR2 is SYGVKD. The CDR3 has 12 amino acids. The CDR3 nucleotides read TGTGCCATCAGGGGACCTGAAGAGACCCAGTACTTC. Its translation is CAIRGPEETQYF.

This clonotype was counted between two and nine times. The chain joins TRBV20-1 to TRBJ1-2, with D unclear. V lost 5 bases and J lost 7, with 17 bases in between. The CDR3 runs to 13 residues. Germline V CDR1 and CDR2: DFQATT, SNEGSKA (reference sequence). DNA for the CDR3: TGCAGTGCTCGTTCCGCTTGGGCCTCTGGCTACACCTTC. Its translation is CSARSAWASGYTF.

This clonotype has more than one count but fewer than ten. The V and J genes are TRBV15 and TRBJ2-7; 10 positions agree with TRBD2. The germline V gene encodes CDR1 LNHNV and CDR2 YYDKDF (reference sequence). V was clipped by 0 bases and J by 2 bases; unmatched bases: 7. The CDR3 totals 17 residues. The DNA for the CDR3 is TGTGCCACCAGCAGAGAGGGTCTAGCGGGAGCCCCCTACGAGCAGTACTTC. Translated: CATSREGLAGAPYEQYF.

A few counts support this clonotype. The chain combines TRBV7-9 with TRBJ1-2; TRBD1 matches at 7 bases. With 0 bases clipped from V and 5 bases from J, the junction kept 18 bases outside the gene matches. The CDR3 consists of 19 residues. Germline V CDR1 and CDR2: SEHNR, FQNEAQ (reference sequence). For the CDR3, the DNA is TGTGCCAGCAGCTTAGCGGGGAGACAGGGACTTGCCCGGGGATATGGCTACACCTTC. It is translated as CASSLAGRQGLARGYGYTF.

The chain joins TRBV6-2 or TRBV6-3 to TRBJ2-5; D gene uncertain. The CDR3 runs to 12 residues. V gave up 4 bases and J gave up 5 bases, with 8 bases separating them. Germline values: CDR1 MNHEY, CDR2 SVGEGT. DNA for the CDR3: TGTGCCAGCAGTTTTGGGCGTGAGACCCAGTACTTC. Translating gives CASSFGRETQYF.

The rearrangement joins TRBV7-7 to TRBJ2-2, with D uncertain. The CDR3 spans 11 residues. Looked up from germline, CDR1 is SSHAT and CDR2 is FNYEAQ (reference sequence). The CDR3 nucleotides are TGTGCAATAGTTCACACCGGGGAGCTGTTTTTT. Translation gives CAIVHTGELFF.

This clonotype was recorded a few times. The V call is TRBV15, the J call TRBJ2-1; D not resolved. Germline-derived CDR1 and CDR2 are LNHNV and YYDKDF (reference sequence). Trimming shortened V by 1 base and J by 1 base, and 11 bases separated the two germline ends. The CDR3 is made up of 16 amino acids. The CDR3 sequence: CATSRVGSLSYNEQFF. CDR3 coding DNA: TGTGCCACCAGCAGAGTAGGTAGCCTTTCCTACAATGAGCAGTTCTTC.

The rearrangement uses TRBV2 and TRBJ2-7; 10 nucleotides match TRBD1. CDR1 and CDR2 (germline): SNHLY, FYNNEI. This CDR3 comprises 13 residues. J lost 2 bases, V lost 8 bases, and 3 bases had no gene match. CDR3 protein: CASLGTGAYEQYF. The CDR3 DNA follows: TGTGCCAGCCTCGGGACAGGGGCCTACGAGCAGTACTTC.

The chain carries TRBV20-1 and TRBJ2-3; 13 nucleotides match TRBD2. Per germline, CDR1 DFQATT and CDR2 SNEGSKA (reference sequence). V shed 6 bases, J shed 4 bases, and the junction held 7 bases outside the gene matches. The CDR3 runs 15 residues. CDR3 coding DNA: TGCAGTGCCACCGGACTAGCGGGAGTCGCAGATACGCAGTATTTT. This gives the protein CSATGLAGVADTQYF.

The genes are TRBV7-3 and TRBJ2-4; 7 nucleotides agree with TRBD2. V gave up 5 bases and J gave up 10 bases; unmatched junction bases: 5. The germline V gene encodes CDR1 SGHTA and CDR2 FQGTGA. This CDR3 is built from 12 residues. The CDR3 nucleotides read TGTGCCAGCAGCCCCCCCGGGGGGATTCAGTACTTC. Translation: CASSPPGGIQYF.

The CDR3 coding sequence is TGTGCCAGCAGAGGGCAGGGTCACTACGAGCAGTACTTC. This encodes CASRGQGHYEQYF. V is TRBV28 and J is TRBJ2-7; a weak D match, TRBD1 (5 bases). This CDR3 is built from 13 residues. Germline CDR1 reads MDHEN; CDR2 reads SYDVKM. Trimming left V 6 bases short and J 3 bases short, with 12 bases between.

This clonotype has only a few counts. The chain combines TRBV20-1 with TRBJ2-2; D not certain. Trimming stripped 2 bases from V and 5 bases from J, with 6 bases between. Germline V gene data show CDR1 as DFQATT and CDR2 as SNEGSKA (reference sequence). CDR3 length: 12 amino acids. CDR3 nucleotide sequence: TGCAGTGCTAGAAGTCGGACCGGGGAGCTGTTTTTT. Amino acids: CSARSRTGELFF.

The J gene is TRBJ2-1, the V gene TRBV24-1; 8 bases are a match to TRBD2. Germline V gene data show CDR1 as KGHDR and CDR2 as SFDVKD. Unmatched junction bases numbered 9, after V lost 6 bases and J lost 3 bases. This CDR3 has 16 residues. The CDR3 reads CATSPTSGLLYNEQFF. CDR3 bases: TGTGCCACCAGTCCTACTAGCGGACTACTCTACAATGAGCAGTTCTTC.

This chain joins TRBV20-1 and TRBJ2-1; 10 bases match TRBD2. V dropped 6 bases and J dropped 2; count of bases not matched to a gene: 7. This CDR3 region has 15 residues. In germline, CDR1 is DFQATT, CDR2 SNEGSKA (reference sequence). CDR3 loop: CSAATSGKTYNEQFF. The CDR3 bases are TGCAGTGCAGCCACTAGCGGGAAGACCTACAATGAGCAGTTCTTC.

This clonotype was recorded a few times. The CDR3 reads CASSFGGGRLQLGFSPLHF. CDR3 bases: TGTGCCAGCAGTTTCGGGGGGGGACGCCTACAATTGGGGTTCTCACCCCTCCACTTT. The genes are TRBV28 and TRBJ1-6, with a weak D call TRBD1 (5 bases). The CDR3 sequence is 19 residues long. V lost 3 bases and J 10 bases, leaving 28 bases between the germline ends. Germline V lookup: CDR1 MDHEN, CDR2 SYDVKM. Full variable domain (remainder filled in from reference TRBV28 and TRBJ1-6): DVKVTQSSRYLVKRTGEKVFLECVQDMDHENMFWYRQDPGLGLRLIYFSYDVKMKEKGDIPEGYSVSREKKERFSLILESASTNQTSMYLCASSFGGGRLQLGFSPLHFGNGTRLTVT.

V usage is TRBV4-1 and J usage is TRBJ2-3, with D maybe TRBD1 (6 bases). CDR3 length equals 18 residues. Trimming removed 0 bases at V and 2 bases at J, with 18 bases between. Germline V gene lookup returns CDR1 MGHRA and CDR2 YSYEKL. In nucleotides, the CDR3 is TGCGCCAGCAGCCAAGATCTTATGGGGAACAGGGTCACAGATACGCAGTATTTT. Protein sequence: CASSQDLMGNRVTDTQYF.

This clonotype has just a few counts. V gene TRBV7-9 combines with J gene TRBJ2-2; TRBD1 matches at 7 bases. Germline V CDR1 and CDR2: SEHNR, FQNEAQ (reference sequence). The V gene end was trimmed by 10 bases and the J gene end by 2 bases; junction bases not matched to a gene: 7. CDR3 size: 14 residues. CDR3 DNA: TGTGCCAACGACAGGGACACTAACACCGGGGAGCTGTTTTTT. The encoded protein is CANDRDTNTGELFF.

V is TRBV2 and J is TRBJ2-5, with D possibly matching TRBD2 (6 bases). The CDR3 contains 13 residues. The V and J ends lost 8 bases and 7 bases respectively, with 17 bases between them. In germline, CDR1 is SNHLY, CDR2 FYNNEI. The DNA for the CDR3 is TGTGCCAGCTCGGGACTCCGAGGAGGGACCCAGTACTTC. This sequence encodes CASSGLRGGTQYF.

The rearrangement joins TRBV18 to TRBJ2-5, with D possibly TRBD1 on 5 matching bases. Germline values: CDR1 KGHSH, CDR2 LQKENI. The CDR3 runs to 15 residues. Trimming pared 2 bases from V and 3 bases from J, leaving 13 bases between. This CDR3 is CASSPGAGPKETQYF. In nucleotides, the CDR3 is TGTGCCAGCTCACCAGGCGCAGGGCCAAAAGAGACCCAGTACTTC.

V gene TRBV5-4 combines with J gene TRBJ1-6; D uncertain. Germline V gene data show CDR1 as SGHNT and CDR2 as YYREEE (reference sequence). V was shortened by 0 bases and J by 4 bases, with 8 bases between the two germline ends. The CDR3 spans 15 residues. CDR3 loop: CASSLVTDYNSPLHF. The CDR3 DNA follows: TGTGCCAGCAGCTTGGTTACAGATTATAATTCACCCCTCCACTTT.

This rearrangement joins TRBV6-5 to TRBJ2-1, with 7 bases identical to TRBD1. The ends lost 0 bases at V and 15 bases at J; junction bases unmatched: 8. CDR3 length equals 13 residues. Germline V gene sequence: CDR1 MNHEY, CDR2 SVGAGI. The CDR3 is CASSYSGRGTLFF. As DNA, the CDR3 is TGTGCCAGCAGTTACTCGGGCAGGGGGACGCTGTTCTTC.

This clonotype was picked up a small number of times. The chain employs TRBV7-6 and TRBJ2-3; 7 nucleotides line up with TRBD1. CDR3 length equals 17 residues. V was pared by 5 bases and J by 6 bases, with 17 bases of the junction left unmatched. Germline CDR1 is SGHVS and CDR2 is FNYEAQ. The CDR3 loop reads CASSRSGTENQQDTQYF. CDR3 nucleotides: TGTGCCAGCAGCCGCTCCGGGACAGAGAATCAGCAGGATACGCAGTATTTT.